This entry describes one T cell receptor beta chain. The data stem from a study of blood T cell repertoires in COVID-19. Study context: PBMCs, B-cell-depleted T cells, or T cells were the source of the cDNA or gDNA that made up the material.

Authors' analysis steps: Reference gene primer amplification gave estimated nucleated cell counts. Clones were read by immunoSEQ multiplex PCR, and TCRdb kept only the in-frame ones, dropping some. V, J and clone size were drawn from that table, and D and trimming were deduced from the DNA. The sample holds fewer than 40,000 clones, more than 85% seen once. The length of the CDR3 is 14 residues. J was trimmed by 4 bases and V by 5 bases; bases with no gene match: 5. Germline V CDR1 and CDR2: SGHTA, FQGTGA. The rearrangement joins TRBV7-3 to TRBJ1-1; 9 nucleotides agree with TRBD1. This receptor was identified in a human donor in a cohort sampled during active COVID-19. Source material: peripheral blood. CDR3 amino acids: CASSATGGGTEAFF. In DNA form, the CDR3 reads TGTGCCAGCAGCGCCACAGGGGGCGGCACTGAAGCTTTCTTT.